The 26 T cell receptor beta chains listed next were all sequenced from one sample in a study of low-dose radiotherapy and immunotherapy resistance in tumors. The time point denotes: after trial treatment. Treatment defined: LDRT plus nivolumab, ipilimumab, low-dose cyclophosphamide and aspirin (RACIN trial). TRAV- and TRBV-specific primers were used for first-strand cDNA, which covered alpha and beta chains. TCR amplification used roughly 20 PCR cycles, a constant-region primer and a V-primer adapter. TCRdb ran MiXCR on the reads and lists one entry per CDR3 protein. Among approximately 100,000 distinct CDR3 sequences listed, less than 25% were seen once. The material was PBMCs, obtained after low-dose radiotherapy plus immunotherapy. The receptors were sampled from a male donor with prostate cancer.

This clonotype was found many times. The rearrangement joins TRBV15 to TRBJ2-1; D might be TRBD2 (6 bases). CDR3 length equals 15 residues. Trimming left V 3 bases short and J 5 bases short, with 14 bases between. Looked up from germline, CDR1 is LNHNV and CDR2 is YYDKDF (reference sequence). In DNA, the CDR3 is TGTGCCACCAGCAGCGGCGGGAACAGGAACAATGAGCAGTTCTTC. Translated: CATSSGGNRNNEQFF.

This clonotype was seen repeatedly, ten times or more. The CDR3 coding sequence is TGCAGTGCTAGGTACTTCCGGGACAGGTTGAATGAGCAGTTCTTC. This codes for CSARYFRDRLNEQFF. The rearrangement uses TRBV20-1 and TRBJ2-1, with TRBD1 matching 8 bases. V trimming: 3 bases; J trimming: 7 bases; junction bases outside the gene matches: 11. Germline CDR1 and CDR2: DFQATT and SNEGSKA (reference sequence). There are 15 residues in the CDR3.

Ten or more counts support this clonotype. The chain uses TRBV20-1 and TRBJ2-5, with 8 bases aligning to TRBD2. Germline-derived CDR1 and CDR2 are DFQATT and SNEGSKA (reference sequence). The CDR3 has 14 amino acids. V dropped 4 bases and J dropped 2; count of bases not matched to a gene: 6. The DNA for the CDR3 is TGCAGTGCTAAGATCGGGGGGGCACAAGAGACCCAGTACTTC. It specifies CSAKIGGAQETQYF.

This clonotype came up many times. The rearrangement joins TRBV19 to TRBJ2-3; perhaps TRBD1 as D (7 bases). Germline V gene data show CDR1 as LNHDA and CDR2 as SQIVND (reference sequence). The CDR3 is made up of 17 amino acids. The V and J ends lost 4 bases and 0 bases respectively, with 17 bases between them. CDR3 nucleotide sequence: TGTGCCAGTAGTAAAACGGGGGACAGATCTAGCACAGATACGCAGTATTTT. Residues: CASSKTGDRSSTDTQYF.

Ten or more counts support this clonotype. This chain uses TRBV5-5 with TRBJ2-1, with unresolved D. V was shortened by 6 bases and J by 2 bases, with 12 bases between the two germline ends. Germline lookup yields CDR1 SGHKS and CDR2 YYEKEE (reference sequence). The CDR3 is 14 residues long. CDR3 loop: CASNVGNPYNEQFF. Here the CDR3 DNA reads TGTGCCAGCAATGTAGGGAACCCCTACAATGAGCAGTTCTTC.

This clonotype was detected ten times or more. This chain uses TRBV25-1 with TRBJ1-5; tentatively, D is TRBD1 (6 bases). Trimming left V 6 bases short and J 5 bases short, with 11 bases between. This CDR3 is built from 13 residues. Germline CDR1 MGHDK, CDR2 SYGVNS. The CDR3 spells CASRQGWDQPQHF. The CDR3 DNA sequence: TGTGCCAGCAGACAGGGATGGGATCAGCCCCAGCATTTT.

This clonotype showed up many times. CDR3 residues: CASTPQRYTGELFF. CDR3 nucleotide sequence: TGTGCCAGCACCCCCCAACGGTACACCGGGGAGCTGTTTTTT. The V and J genes are TRBV6-2 or TRBV6-3 and TRBJ2-2, with D unclear. Germline CDR1 is MNHEY and CDR2 is SVGEGT. The V end was cut by 7 bases, the J end by 3 bases, with 12 bases between. The CDR3 is 14 residues long.

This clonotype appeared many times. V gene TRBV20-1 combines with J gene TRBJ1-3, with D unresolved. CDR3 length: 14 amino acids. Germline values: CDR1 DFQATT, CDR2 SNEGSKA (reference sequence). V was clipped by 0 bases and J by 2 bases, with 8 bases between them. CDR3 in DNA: TGCAGTGCTAGAGATCCGGCGGCTGGAAACACCATATATTTT. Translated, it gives CSARDPAAGNTIYF.

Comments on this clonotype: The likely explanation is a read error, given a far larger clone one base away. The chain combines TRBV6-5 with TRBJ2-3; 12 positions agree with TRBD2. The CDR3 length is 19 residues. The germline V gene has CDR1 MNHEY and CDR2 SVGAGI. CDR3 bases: TGTGCCAGCAGTGAAGTATCGCTTCGACTAGCGGGGGTGGGAGATACGAAGTATTTT. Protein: CASSEVSLRLAGVGDTKYF.

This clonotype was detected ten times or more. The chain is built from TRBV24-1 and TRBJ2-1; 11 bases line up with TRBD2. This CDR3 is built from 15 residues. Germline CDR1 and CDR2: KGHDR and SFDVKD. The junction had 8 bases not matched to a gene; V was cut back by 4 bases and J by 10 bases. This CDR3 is CATSEMTSGDWEQFF. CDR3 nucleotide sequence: TGTGCCACCAGTGAAATGACTAGCGGGGATTGGGAGCAGTTCTTC.

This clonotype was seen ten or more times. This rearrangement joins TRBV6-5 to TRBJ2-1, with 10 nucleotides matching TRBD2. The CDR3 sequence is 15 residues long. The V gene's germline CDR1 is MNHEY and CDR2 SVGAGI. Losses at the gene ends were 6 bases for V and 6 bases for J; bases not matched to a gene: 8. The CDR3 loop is CASSLTLAGANEQFF. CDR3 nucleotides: TGTGCCAGCAGCCTTACCCTAGCGGGGGCCAATGAGCAGTTCTTC.

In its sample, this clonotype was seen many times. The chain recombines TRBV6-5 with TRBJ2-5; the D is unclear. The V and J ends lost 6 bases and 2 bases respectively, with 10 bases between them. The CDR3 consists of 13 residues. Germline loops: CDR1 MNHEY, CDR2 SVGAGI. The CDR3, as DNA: TGTGCCAGCAGCCGACCGAATCAAGAGACCCAGTACTTC. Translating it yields CASSRPNQETQYF.

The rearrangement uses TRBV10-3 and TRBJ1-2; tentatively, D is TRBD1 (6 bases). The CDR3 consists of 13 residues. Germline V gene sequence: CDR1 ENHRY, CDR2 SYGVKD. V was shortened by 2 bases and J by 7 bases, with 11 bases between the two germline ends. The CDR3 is CAISEPGAGGYTF. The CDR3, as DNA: TGTGCCATCAGTGAGCCAGGGGCCGGTGGCTACACCTTC.

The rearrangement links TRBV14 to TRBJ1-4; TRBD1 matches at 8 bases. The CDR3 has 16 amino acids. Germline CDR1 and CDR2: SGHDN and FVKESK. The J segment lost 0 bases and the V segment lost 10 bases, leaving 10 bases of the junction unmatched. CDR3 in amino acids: CANWGQEASTNEKLFF. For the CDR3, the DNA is TGTGCCAATTGGGGACAGGAGGCATCAACTAATGAAAAACTGTTTTTT.

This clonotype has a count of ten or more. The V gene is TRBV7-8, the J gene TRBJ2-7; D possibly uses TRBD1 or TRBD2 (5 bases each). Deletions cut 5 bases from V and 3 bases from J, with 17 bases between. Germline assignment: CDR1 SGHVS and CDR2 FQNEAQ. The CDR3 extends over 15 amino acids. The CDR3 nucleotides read TGTGCCAGCAGCCCCCACGGGGACGGGGTCTACGAGCAGTACTTC. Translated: CASSPHGDGVYEQYF. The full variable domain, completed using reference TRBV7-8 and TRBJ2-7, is GAGVSQSPRYKVAKRGQDVALRCDPISGHVSLFWYQQALGQGPEFLTYFQNEAQLDKSGLPSDRFFAERPEGSVSTLKIQRTQQEDSAVYLCASSPHGDGVYEQYFGPGTRLTVT.

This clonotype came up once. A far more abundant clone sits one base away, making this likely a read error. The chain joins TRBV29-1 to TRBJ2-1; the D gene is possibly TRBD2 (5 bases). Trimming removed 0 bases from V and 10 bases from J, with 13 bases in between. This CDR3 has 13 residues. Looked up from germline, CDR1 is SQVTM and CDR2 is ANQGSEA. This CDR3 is CSVEDGDSYEQFF. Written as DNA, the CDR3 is TGCAGCGTTGAAGACGGGGATTCCTACGAGCAGTTCTTC.

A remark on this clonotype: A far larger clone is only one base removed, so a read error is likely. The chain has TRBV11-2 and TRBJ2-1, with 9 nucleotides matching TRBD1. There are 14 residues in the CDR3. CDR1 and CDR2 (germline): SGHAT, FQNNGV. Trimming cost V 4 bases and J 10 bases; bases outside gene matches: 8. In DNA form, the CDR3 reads TGTGCCAGCAGCTCAATACAGGGGGCAGGGGAGCAGTTCTTC. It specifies CASSSIQGAGEQFF. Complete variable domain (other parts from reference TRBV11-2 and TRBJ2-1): EAGVAQSPRYKIIEKRQSVAFWCNPISGHATLYWYQQILGQGPKLLIQFQNNGVVDDSQLPKDRFSAERLKGVDSTLKIQPAKLEDSAVYLCASSSIQGAGEQFFGPGTRLTVL.

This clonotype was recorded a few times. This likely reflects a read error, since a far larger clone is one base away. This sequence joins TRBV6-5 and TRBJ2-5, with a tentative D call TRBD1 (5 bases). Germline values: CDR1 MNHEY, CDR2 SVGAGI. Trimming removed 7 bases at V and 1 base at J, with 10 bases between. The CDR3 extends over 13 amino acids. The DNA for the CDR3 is TGTGCCAGCACTAGTAGGGGCCAAGAGACCCAGTACTTC. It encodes CASTSRGQETQYF.

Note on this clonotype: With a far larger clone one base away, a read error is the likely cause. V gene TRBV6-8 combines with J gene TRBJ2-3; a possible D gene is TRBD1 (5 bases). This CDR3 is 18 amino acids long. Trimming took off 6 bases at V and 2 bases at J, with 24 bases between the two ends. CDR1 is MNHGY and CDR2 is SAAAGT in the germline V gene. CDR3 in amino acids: CASSPGPRVGTYTDTQYF. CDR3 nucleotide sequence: TGTGCCAGCAGCCCCGGGCCCAGGGTTGGTACCTACACAGATACGCAGTATTTT.

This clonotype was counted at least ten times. This CDR3 reads CASSIRDTTYEQYF. The CDR3 coding sequence is TGTGCCAGTAGTATACGCGACACCACCTACGAGCAGTACTTC. The chain uses TRBV19 and TRBJ2-7; D gene uncertain. The length of the CDR3 is 14 residues. Trimming pared 2 bases from V and 2 bases from J, leaving 10 bases between. Germline lookup yields CDR1 LNHDA and CDR2 SQIVND (reference sequence).

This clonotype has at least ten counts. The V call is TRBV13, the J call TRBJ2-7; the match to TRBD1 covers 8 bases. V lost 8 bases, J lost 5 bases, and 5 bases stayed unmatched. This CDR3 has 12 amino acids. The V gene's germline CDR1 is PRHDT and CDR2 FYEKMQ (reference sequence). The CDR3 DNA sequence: TGTGCCAGCCGACAGGGGTCCAACGAGCAGTACTTC. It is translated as CASRQGSNEQYF.

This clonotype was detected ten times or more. CDR3 nucleotide sequence: TGTGCCAGCTCGCGGGGGGGCAATCAGCCCCAGCATTTT. Protein product: CASSRGGNQPQHF. This rearrangement joins TRBV18 to TRBJ1-5, with a tentative D call TRBD1 (5 bases). The CDR3 spans 13 residues. The V and J ends lost 6 bases and 2 bases respectively, with 8 bases between them. Per the germline V gene, CDR1 is KGHSH and CDR2 is LQKENI. Supplemented by reference TRBV18 and TRBJ1-5, the full variable domain reads NAGVMQNPRHLVRRRGQEARLRCSPMKGHSHVYWYRQLPEEGLKFMVYLQKENIIDESGMPKERFSAEFPKEGPSILRIQQVVRGDSAAYFCASSRGGNQPQHFGDGTRLSIL.

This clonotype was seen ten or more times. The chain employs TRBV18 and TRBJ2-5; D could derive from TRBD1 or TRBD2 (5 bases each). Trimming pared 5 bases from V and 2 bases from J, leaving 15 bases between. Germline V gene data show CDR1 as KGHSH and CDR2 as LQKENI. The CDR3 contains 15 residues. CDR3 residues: CASSSELGEQETQYF. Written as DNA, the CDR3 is TGTGCCAGCTCATCCGAACTAGGGGAACAAGAGACCCAGTACTTC.

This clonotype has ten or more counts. CDR3 nucleotide sequence: TGTGCCAGCAGCCCATTTAGAGGTCACAATGAGCAGTTCTTC. Amino acids: CASSPFRGHNEQFF. The chain has TRBV5-5 and TRBJ2-1; D is unclear. The germline CDR1 and CDR2 sequences are SGHKS and YYEKEE (reference sequence). V was cut by 4 bases and J by 5 bases, with 13 bases left in between. The CDR3 has 14 residues.

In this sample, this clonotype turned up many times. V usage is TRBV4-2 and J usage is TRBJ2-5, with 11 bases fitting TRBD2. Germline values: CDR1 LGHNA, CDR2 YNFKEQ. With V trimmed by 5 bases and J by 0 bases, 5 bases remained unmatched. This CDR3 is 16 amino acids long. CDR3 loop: CASSLGTSGNQETQYF. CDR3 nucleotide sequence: TGTGCCAGCAGCTTAGGGACTAGCGGAAACCAAGAGACCCAGTACTTC.

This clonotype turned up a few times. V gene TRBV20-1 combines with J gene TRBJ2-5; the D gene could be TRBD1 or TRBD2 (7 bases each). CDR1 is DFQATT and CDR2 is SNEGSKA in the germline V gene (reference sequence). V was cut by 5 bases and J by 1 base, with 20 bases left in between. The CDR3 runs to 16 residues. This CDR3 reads CSAQTGARGPQETQYF. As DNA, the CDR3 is TGCAGTGCTCAAACAGGGGCGCGGGGGCCCCAAGAGACCCAGTACTTC.